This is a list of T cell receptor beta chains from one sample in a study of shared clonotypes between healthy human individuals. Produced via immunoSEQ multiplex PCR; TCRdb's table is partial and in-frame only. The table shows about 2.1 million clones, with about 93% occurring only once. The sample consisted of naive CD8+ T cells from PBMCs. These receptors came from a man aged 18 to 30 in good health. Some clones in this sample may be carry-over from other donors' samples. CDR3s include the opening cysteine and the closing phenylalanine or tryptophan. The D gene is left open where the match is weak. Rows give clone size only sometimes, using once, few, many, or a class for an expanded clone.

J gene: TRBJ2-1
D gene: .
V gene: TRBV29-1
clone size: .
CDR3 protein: CSVVWYNEQFF
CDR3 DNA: TGCAGCGTTGTCTGGTACAATGAGCAGTTCTTC

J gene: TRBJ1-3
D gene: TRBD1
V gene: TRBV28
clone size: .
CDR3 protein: CASRQGKSSGNTIYF
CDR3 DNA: TGTGCCAGTAGACAGGGGAAGAGCTCTGGAAACACCATATATTTT

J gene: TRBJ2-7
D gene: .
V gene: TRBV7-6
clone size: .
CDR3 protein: CASSPEMRGALYEQYF
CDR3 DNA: TGTGCCAGCAGCCCAGAGATGCGGGGTGCCCTCTACGAGCAGTACTTC

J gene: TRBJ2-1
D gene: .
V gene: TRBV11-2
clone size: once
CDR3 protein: CASRRLNYNEQFF
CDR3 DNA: TGTGCCAGCAGGCGACTAAATTACAATGAGCAGTTCTTC

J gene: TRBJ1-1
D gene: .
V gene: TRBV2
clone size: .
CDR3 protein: CASRAVLTGYTEAFF
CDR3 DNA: TGTGCCAGCAGGGCCGTTCTCACAGGGTACACTGAAGCTTTCTTT

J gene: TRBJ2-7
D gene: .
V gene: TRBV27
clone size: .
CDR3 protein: CASSLWTATSEQYF
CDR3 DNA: TGTGCCAGCAGTCTCTGGACCGCCACTTCCGAGCAGTACTTC

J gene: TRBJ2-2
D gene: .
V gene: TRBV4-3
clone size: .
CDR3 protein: CASSQDTRTNTGELFF
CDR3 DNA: TGCGCCAGCAGCCAAGATACGCGGACGAACACCGGGGAGCTGTTTTTT

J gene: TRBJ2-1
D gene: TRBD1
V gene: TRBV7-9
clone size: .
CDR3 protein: CASSKNRDRPYNEQFF
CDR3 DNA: TGTGCCAGCAGCAAAAACCGGGACAGACCCTACAATGAGCAGTTCTTC

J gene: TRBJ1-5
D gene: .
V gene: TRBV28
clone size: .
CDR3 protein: CASGLTYSNQPQHF
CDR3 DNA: TGTGCCAGCGGGTTGACGTATAGCAATCAGCCCCAGCATTTT

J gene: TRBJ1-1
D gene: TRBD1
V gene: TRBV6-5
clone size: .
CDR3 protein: CASSPQGVFGTEAFF
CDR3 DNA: TGTGCCAGCAGTCCGCAGGGGGTCTTCGGCACTGAAGCTTTCTTT

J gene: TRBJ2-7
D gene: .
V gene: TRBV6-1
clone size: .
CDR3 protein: CASSGYSFNSYEQYF
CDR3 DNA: TGTGCCAGCAGTGGTTATTCGTTCAACTCCTACGAGCAGTACTTC

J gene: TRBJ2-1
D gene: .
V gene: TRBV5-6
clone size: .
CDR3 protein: CASSPDQSDEQFF
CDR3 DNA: TGTGCCAGCAGCCCTGACCAGTCCGATGAGCAGTTCTTC

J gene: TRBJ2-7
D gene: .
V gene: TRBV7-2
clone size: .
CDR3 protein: CASSLPTYEQYF
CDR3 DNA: TGTGCCAGCAGCTTACCCACCTACGAGCAGTACTTC

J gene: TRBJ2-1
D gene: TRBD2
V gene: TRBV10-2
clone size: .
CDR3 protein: CASSVPGRADEQFF
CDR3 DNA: TGCGCCAGCAGTGTCCCCGGGAGGGCCGATGAGCAGTTCTTC

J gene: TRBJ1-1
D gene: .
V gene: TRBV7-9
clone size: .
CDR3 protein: CASSLPPWENTEAFF
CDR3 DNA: TGTGCCAGCAGCTTACCCCCTTGGGAGAACACTGAAGCTTTCTTT

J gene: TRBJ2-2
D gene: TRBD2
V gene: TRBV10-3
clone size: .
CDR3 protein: CATSRLAGVYTGELFF
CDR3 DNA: TGTGCCACGTCTAGACTAGCGGGAGTGTACACCGGGGAGCTGTTTTTT

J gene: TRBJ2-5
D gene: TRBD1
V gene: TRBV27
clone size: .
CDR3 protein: CASRPTGTGSWETQYF
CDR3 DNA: TGTGCCAGCAGGCCCACCGGGACAGGGAGTTGGGAGACCCAGTACTTC

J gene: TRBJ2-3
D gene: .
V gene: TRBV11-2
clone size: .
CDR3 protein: CAIQGSGTTLTDTQYF
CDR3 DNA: TGTGCCATCCAAGGGTCAGGGACCACCCTCACAGATACGCAGTATTTT

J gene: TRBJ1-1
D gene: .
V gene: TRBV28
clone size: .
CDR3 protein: CASSLAGPNTEAFF
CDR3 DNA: TGTGCCAGCAGTTTAGCAGGGCCCAATACTGAAGCTTTCTTT

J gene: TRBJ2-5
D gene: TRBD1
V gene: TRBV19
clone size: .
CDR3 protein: CASRRGLTETQYF
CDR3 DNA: TGTGCCAGTAGGAGGGGGCTAACAGAGACCCAGTACTTC

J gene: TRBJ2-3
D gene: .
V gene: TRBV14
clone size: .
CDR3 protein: CASSQEFPGEDTQYF
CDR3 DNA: TGTGCCAGCAGCCAAGAGTTTCCAGGGGAGGATACGCAGTATTTT

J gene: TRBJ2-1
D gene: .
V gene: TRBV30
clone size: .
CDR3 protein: CAWIVGNEQFF
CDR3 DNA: TGTGCCTGGATTGTGGGCAATGAGCAGTTCTTC

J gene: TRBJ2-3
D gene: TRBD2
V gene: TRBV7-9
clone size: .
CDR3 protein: CASSFEGGGRALDTQYF
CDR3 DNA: TGTGCCAGCAGCTTCGAAGGTGGCGGGAGGGCTCTAGATACGCAGTATTTT

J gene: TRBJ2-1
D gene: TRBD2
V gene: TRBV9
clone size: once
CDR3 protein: CASSATVAGATNEQFF
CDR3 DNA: TGTGCCAGCAGCGCCACCGTAGCGGGTGCCACCAATGAGCAGTTCTTC

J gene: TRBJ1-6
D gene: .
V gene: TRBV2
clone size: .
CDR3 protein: CASSEGGLGSPLHF
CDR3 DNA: TGTGCCAGCAGTGAAGGGGGGCTAGGGTCACCCCTCCACTTT

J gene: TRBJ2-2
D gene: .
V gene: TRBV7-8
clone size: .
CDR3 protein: CASSPGADTGELFF
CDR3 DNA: TGTGCCAGCAGCCCCGGAGCGGACACCGGGGAGCTGTTTTTT

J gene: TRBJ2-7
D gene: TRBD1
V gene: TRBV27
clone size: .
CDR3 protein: CASSLGARGRSEQYF
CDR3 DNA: TGTGCCAGCAGTTTAGGTGCCAGGGGGCGCTCCGAGCAGTACTTC

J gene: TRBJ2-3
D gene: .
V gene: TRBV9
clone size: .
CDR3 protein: CASSVGSNTDTQYF
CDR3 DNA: TGTGCCAGCAGCGTAGGGTCTAACACAGATACGCAGTATTTT

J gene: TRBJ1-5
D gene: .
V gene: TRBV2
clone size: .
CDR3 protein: CATDRAGGQPQHF
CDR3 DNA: TGTGCCACCGACCGGGCAGGAGGTCAGCCCCAGCATTTT

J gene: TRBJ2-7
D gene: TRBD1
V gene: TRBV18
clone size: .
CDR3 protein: CASSLNGQAPYEQYF
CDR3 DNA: TGTGCCAGCTCGCTCAATGGACAGGCCCCCTACGAGCAGTACTTC

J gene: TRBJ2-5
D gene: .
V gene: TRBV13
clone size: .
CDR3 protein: CASSRREQETQYF
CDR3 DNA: TGTGCCAGCAGCCGCCGGGAACAAGAGACCCAGTACTTC